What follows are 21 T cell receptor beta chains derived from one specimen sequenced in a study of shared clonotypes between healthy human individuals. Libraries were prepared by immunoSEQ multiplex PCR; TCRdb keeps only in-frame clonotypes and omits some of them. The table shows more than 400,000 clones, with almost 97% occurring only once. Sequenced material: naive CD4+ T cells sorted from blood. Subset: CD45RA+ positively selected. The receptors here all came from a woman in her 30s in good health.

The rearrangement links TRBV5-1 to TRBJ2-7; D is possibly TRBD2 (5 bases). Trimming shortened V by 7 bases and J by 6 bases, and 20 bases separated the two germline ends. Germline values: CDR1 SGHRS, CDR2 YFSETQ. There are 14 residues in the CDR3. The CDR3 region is CASCIATPSFEQYF. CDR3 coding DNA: TGCGCCAGCTGCATAGCGACTCCCTCTTTCGAGCAGTACTTC.

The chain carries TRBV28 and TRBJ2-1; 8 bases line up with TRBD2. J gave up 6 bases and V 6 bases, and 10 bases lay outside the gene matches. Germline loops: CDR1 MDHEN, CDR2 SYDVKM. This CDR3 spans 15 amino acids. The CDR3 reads CASRHQREWGNEQFF. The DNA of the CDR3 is TGTGCCAGCAGACACCAGCGGGAGTGGGGCAATGAGCAGTTCTTC.

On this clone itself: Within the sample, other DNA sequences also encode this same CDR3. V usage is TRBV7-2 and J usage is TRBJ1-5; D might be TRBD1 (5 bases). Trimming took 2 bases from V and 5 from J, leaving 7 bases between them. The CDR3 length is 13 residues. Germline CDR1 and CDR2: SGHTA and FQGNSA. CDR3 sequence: CASSLQGDQPQHF. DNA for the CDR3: TGTGCCAGCAGCTTACAGGGAGATCAGCCCCAGCATTTT.

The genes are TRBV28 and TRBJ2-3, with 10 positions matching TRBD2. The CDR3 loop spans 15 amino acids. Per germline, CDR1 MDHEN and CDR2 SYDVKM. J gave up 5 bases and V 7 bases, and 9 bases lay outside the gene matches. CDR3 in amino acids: CASTEAGGPVDTQYF. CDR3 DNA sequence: TGTGCCAGCACCGAAGCGGGAGGGCCGGTAGATACGCAGTATTTT. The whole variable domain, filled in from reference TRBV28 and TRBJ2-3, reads DVKVTQSSRYLVKRTGEKVFLECVQDMDHENMFWYRQDPGLGLRLIYFSYDVKMKEKGDIPEGYSVSREKKERFSLILESASTNQTSMYLCASTEAGGPVDTQYFGPGTRLTVL.

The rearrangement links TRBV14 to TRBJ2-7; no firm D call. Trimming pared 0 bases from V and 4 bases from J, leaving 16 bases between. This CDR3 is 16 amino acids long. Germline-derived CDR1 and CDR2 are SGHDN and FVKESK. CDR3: CASSQERAHSRYEQYF. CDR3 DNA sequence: TGTGCCAGCAGCCAAGAACGGGCTCACTCCCGTTACGAGCAGTACTTC.

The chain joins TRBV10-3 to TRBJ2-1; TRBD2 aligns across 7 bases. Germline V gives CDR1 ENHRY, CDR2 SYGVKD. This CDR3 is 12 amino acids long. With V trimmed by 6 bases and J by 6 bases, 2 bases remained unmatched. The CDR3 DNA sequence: TGTGCCATCAGCACTAGCGCCAATGAGCAGTTCTTC. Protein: CAISTSANEQFF.

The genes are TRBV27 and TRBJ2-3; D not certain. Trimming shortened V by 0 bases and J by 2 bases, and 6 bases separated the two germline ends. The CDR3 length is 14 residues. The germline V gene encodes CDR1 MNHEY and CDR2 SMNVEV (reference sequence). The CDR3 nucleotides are TGTGCCAGCAGTTTATCGCTTGTCACAGATACGCAGTATTTT. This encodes CASSLSLVTDTQYF.

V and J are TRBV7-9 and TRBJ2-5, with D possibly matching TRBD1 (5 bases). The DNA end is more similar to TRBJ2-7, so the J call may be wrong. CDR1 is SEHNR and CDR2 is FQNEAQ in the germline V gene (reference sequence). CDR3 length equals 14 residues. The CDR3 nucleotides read TGTGCCAGCAGCTTCTTCCAGGGTTCCTACGAGCAGTACTTC. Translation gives CASSFFQGSYEQYF.

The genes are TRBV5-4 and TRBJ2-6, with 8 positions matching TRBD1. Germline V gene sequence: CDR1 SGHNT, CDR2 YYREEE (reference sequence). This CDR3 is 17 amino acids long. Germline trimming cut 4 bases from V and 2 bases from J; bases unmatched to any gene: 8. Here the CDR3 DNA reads TGTGCCAGCAGCGCCGGACAGGGTTTCACTGGGGCCAACGTCCTGACTTTC. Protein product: CASSAGQGFTGANVLTF.

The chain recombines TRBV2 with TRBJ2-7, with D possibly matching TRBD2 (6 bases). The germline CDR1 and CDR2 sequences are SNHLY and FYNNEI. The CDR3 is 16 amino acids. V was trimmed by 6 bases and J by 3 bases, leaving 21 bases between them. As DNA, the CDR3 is TGTGCCAGCAGGCTGACTAGTTGGGGGTCGGGCTACGAGCAGTACTTC. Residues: CASRLTSWGSGYEQYF.

The CDR3 DNA is TGTGCCACCAGCAGAGTCAGGTCGGGGAATGAGCAGTTCTTC. This encodes CATSRVRSGNEQFF. This rearrangement joins TRBV15 to TRBJ2-1; the D gene is possibly TRBD2 (5 bases). Trimming left V 1 base short and J 7 bases short, with 11 bases between. In germline, CDR1 is LNHNV, CDR2 YYDKDF (reference sequence). This CDR3 is 14 amino acids long.

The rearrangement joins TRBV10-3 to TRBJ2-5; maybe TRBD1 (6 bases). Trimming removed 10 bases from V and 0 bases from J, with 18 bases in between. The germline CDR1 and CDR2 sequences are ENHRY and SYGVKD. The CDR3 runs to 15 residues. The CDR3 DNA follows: TGTGCCACCCTGATGGGGGCTAGCAACCAAGAGACCCAGTACTTC. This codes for CATLMGASNQETQYF.

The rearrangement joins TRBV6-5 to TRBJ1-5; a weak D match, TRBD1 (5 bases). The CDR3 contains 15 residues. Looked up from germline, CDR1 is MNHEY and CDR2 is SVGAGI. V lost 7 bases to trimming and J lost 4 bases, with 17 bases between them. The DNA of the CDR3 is TGTGCCAGCACCCACGGGGGATCCCTAAATCAGCCCCAGCATTTT. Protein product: CASTHGGSLNQPQHF.

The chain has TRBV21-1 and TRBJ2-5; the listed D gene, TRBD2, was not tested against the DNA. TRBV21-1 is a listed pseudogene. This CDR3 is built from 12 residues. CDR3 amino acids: CASSKDEETQYF. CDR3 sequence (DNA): TGTGCCAGCAGCAAAGATGAGGAGACCCAGTACTTC.

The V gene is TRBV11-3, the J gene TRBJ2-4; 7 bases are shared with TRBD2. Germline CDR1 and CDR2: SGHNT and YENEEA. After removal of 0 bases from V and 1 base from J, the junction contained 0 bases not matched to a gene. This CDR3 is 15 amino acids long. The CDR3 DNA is TGTGCCAGCAGCTTAGAAGCGGGGGCCAAAAACATTCAGTACTTC. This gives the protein CASSLEAGAKNIQYF.

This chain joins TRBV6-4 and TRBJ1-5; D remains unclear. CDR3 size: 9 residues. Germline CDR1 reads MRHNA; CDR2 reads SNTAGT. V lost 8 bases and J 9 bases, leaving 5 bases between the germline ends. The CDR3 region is CASDLPQHF. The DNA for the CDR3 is TGTGCCAGCGACCTGCCCCAGCATTTT.

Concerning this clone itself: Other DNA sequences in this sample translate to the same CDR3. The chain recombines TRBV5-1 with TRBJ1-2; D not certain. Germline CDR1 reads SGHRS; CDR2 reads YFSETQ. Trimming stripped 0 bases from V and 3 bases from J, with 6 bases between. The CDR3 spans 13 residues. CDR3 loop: CASSLDGDYGYTF. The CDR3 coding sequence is TGCGCCAGCAGCTTGGACGGGGACTATGGCTACACCTTC.

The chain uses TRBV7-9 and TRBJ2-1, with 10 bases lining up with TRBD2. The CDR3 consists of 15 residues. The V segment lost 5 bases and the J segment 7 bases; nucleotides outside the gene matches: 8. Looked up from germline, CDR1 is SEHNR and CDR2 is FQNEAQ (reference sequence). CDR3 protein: CASSRSGRNPNEQFF. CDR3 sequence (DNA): TGTGCCAGCAGCCGTAGCGGGAGGAACCCTAATGAGCAGTTCTTC.

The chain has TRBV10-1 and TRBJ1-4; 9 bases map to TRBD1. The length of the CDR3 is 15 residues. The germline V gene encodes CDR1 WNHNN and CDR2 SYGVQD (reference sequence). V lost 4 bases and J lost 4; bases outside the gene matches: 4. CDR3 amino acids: CASSGRGQGNEKLFF. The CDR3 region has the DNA TGCGCCAGCAGTGGACGGGGACAGGGTAATGAAAAACTGTTTTTT.

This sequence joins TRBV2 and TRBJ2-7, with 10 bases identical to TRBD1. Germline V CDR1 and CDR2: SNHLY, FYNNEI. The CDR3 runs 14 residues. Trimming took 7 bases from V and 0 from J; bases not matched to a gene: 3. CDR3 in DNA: TGTGCCAGCATGGGGGACAGGGGCTCCTACGAGCAGTACTTC. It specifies CASMGDRGSYEQYF.

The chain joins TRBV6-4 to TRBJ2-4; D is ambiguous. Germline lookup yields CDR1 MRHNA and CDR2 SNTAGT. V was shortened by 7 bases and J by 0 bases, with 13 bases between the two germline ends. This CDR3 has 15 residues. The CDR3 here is CASTTRVKAKNIQYF. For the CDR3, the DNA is TGTGCCAGCACCACAAGGGTAAAAGCCAAAAACATTCAGTACTTC.